This T cell receptor (beta chain) is from a study of blood T cells in healthy people across ages. A second PCR, run for roughly 7 to 11 cycles, used a sample-barcoded 5' primer plus a J-beta primer mix. Using its own MiXCR run on the 5' RACE reads, TCRdb lists one record per CDR3 protein. This table holds fewer than 900,000 distinct CDR3 sequences, 35% to 45% found once. The sample holds a few counts of this clonotype. Germline CDR1 reads SGDLS; CDR2 reads YYNGEE. J gave up 4 bases and V 4 bases, and 9 bases lay outside the gene matches. The CDR3 has 15 amino acids. V and J are TRBV9 and TRBJ1-1, with TRBD1 matching over 8 bases. The source material was blood. The receptor was derived from a woman aged 60-75 years in good health. The CDR3 loop is CASSIYGQGATEAFF. CDR3 in DNA: TGTGCCAGCAGCATATACGGACAGGGCGCCACTGAAGCTTTCTTT.